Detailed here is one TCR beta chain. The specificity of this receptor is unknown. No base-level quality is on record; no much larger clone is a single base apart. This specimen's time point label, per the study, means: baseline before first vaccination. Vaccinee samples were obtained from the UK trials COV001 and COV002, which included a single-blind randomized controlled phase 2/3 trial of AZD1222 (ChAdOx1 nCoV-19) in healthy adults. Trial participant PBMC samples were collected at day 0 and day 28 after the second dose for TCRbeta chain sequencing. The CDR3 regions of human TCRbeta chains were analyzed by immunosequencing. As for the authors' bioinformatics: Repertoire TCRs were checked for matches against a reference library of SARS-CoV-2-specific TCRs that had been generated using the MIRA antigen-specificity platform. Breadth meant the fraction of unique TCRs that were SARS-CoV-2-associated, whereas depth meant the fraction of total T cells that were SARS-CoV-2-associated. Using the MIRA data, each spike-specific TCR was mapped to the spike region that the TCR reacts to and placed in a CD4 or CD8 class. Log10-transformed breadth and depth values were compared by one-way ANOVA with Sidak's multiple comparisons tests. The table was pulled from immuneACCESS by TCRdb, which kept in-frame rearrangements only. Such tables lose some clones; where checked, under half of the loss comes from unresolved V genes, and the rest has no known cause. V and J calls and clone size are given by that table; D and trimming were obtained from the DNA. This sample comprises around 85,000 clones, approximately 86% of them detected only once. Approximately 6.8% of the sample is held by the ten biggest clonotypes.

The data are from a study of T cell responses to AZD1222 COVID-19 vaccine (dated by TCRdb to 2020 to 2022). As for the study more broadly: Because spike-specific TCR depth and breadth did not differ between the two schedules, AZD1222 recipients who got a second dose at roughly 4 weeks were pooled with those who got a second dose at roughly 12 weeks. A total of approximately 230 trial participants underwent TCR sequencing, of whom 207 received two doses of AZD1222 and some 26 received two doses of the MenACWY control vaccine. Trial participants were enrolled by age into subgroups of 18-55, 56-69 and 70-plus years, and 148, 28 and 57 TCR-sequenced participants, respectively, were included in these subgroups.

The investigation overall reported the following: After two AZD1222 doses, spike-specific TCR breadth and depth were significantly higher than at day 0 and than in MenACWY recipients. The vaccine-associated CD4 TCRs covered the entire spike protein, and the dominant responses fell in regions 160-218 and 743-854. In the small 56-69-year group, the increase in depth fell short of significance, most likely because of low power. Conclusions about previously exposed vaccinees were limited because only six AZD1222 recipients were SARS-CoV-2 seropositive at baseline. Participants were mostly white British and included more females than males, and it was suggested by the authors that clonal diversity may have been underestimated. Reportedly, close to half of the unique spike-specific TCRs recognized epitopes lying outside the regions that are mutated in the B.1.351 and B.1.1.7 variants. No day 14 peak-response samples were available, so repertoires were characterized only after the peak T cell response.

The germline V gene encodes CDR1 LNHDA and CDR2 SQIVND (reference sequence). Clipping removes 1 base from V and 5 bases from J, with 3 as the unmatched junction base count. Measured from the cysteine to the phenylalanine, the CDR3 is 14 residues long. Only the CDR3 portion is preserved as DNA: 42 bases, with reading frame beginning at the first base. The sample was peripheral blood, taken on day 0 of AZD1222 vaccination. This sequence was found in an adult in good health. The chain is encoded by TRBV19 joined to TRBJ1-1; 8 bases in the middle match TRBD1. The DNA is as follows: TGTGCCAGTAGTATAGGACAGGGGTGGACTGAAGCTTTCTTT. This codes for CASSIGQGWTEAFF. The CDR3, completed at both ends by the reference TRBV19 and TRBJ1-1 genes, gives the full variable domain DGGITQSPKYLFRKEGQNVTLSCEQNLNHDAMYWYRQDPGQGLRLIYYSQIVNDFQKGDIAEGYSVSREKKESFPLTVTSAQKNPTAFYLCASSIGQGWTEAFFGQGTRLTVV.